What follows is one TCR beta chain and its context. Its target is unknown. The PCR contained 60 Vbeta and 13 Jbeta primers. Measured with immunoSEQ multiplex PCR; TCRdb has only the in-frame clones, and not every one. The listing records about 51,000 clones. This sample was included in a study of cytomegalovirus exposure and HLA in healthy donors. Study-wide context: Genetic ancestry analysis placed about 80% of the roughly 400 donors that were genotyped in the Caucasian-associated cluster.

Trimming removed 4 bases at V and 3 bases at J, with 10 bases between. The CDR3 totals 14 residues. CDR1 and CDR2 (germline): SGHRS, YFSETQ. Study-wide results and limits: According to reports, the classifier identified cytomegalovirus status with high specificity and sensitivity. TCR beta V segments were, for the most part, productive about 87% or about 30% of the time in an earlier analysis.

The TCR comes from a female donor in good health and CMV-seronegative. Sequenced input: PBMCs. The chain joins TRBV5-1 to TRBJ2-2, with D perhaps TRBD1 (6 bases). The CDR3 protein is CASSPRTDTGELFF. In DNA form, the CDR3 reads TGCGCCAGCAGCCCTCGGACAGACACCGGGGAGCTGTTTTTT.